Listed here are 23 T cell receptor beta chains from one sample, sequenced in a study of long-term antiretroviral therapy in people with HIV. Samples were assayed with immunoSEQ v3.0 at survey level. The assay was immunoSEQ multiplex PCR, and TCRdb's table has in-frame clones only and misses some. The sample has some 28,000 clones; about three quarters are singletons. Sequenced material: unsorted PBMCs, taken 1.5 years before starting antiretroviral therapy. These TCRs come from a young man with HIV.

The chain combines TRBV5-1 with TRBJ1-4; TRBD1 aligns across 8 bases. The J segment lost 6 bases and the V segment lost 4 bases, leaving 5 bases of the junction unmatched. CDR1 is SGHRS, CDR2 YFSETQ, per germline. The CDR3 is made up of 14 amino acids. The DNA for the CDR3 is TGCGCCAGCAGCCGGACAGGGACAGATGAAAAACTGTTTTTT. Its protein product is CASSRTGTDEKLFF. Full variable domain (remainder filled in from reference TRBV5-1 and TRBJ1-4): KAGVTQTPRYLIKTRGQQVTLSCSPISGHRSVSWYQQTPGQGLQFLFEYFSETQRNKGNFPGRFSGRQFSNSRSEMNVSTLELGDSALYLCASSRTGTDEKLFFGSGTQLSVL.

The chain is built from TRBV4-1 and TRBJ2-1, with D possibly being TRBD2 (6 bases). CDR1 MGHRA and CDR2 YSYEKL come from the germline V gene. This CDR3 is built from 21 residues. The V and J ends lost 4 bases and 0 bases respectively, with 28 bases between them. This CDR3 reads CASSLNRAGSLITSSYNEQFF. The CDR3 region has the DNA TGCGCCAGCAGCCTTAACCGGGCCGGGAGCCTTATTACTTCCTCCTACAATGAGCAGTTCTTC.

The V and J genes are TRBV7-9 and TRBJ1-1; D remains unclear. CDR3 size: 12 residues. Germline CDR1 reads SEHNR; CDR2 reads FQNEAQ (reference sequence). Trimming took 8 bases from V and 1 from J, leaving 8 bases between them. The CDR3 region has the DNA TGTGCCAGCCTAGCTTGGAACACTGAAGCTTTCTTT. As protein: CASLAWNTEAFF.

The V call is TRBV6-5, the J call TRBJ2-1; 8 positions match TRBD2. Germline V lookup: CDR1 MNHEY, CDR2 SVGAGI. Germline trimming cut 2 bases from V and 4 bases from J; bases unmatched to any gene: 1. The CDR3 covers 14 residues. CDR3 coding DNA: TGTGCCAGCAGTTACCGCGGGGGGTACAATGAGCAGTTCTTC. Translating gives CASSYRGGYNEQFF.

The rearrangement joins TRBV5-4 to TRBJ2-1; TRBD1 matches at 7 bases. The germline V gene has CDR1 SGHNT and CDR2 YYREEE (reference sequence). The CDR3 sequence is 15 residues long. V was clipped by 3 bases and J by 3 bases; unmatched bases: 6. CDR3 loop: CASSSGTDYYNEQFF. The CDR3 DNA is TGTGCCAGCAGCTCCGGGACAGACTACTACAATGAGCAGTTCTTC.

This chain connects TRBV19 to TRBJ2-2; TRBD2 matches 7 bases. CDR3 length equals 15 residues. The V and J ends lost 5 bases and 2 bases, in that order; junction bases with no gene match: 5. In germline, CDR1 is LNHDA, CDR2 SQIVND (reference sequence). CDR3: CASSVLATNTGELFF. In nucleotides, the CDR3 is TGTGCCAGTAGTGTACTAGCGACCAACACCGGGGAGCTGTTTTTT.

The chain links TRBV7-2 to TRBJ1-2; D is unclear. The germline V and J ends were trimmed by 5 bases and 1 base, with 11 bases remaining between them. From germline, CDR1 is SGHTA and CDR2 FQGNSA. The CDR3 extends over 14 amino acids. This chain's CDR3 is CASSRNGFNYGYTF. CDR3 nucleotide sequence: TGTGCCAGCAGCCGAAACGGGTTTAACTATGGCTACACCTTC.

V usage is TRBV4-2 and J usage is TRBJ2-7; 10 nucleotides match TRBD2. The trim removed 3 bases at V and 0 bases at J, leaving 2 bases unmatched. Germline CDR1 and CDR2: LGHNA and YNFKEQ. This CDR3 region has 15 residues. CDR3 DNA sequence: TGTGCCAGCAGCCATGGACTAGCGGCCTCCTACGAGCAGTACTTC. Encoded protein: CASSHGLAASYEQYF.

The V call is TRBV13, the J call TRBJ1-2; weak D call: TRBD1 (6 bases). V was clipped by 3 bases and J by 4 bases, with 9 bases between them. Germline CDR1 PRHDT, CDR2 FYEKMQ (reference sequence). CDR3 length: 13 amino acids. The CDR3 DNA reads as TGTGCCAGCAGCTTCGAGGGGGGCTATGGCTACACCTTC. Its protein is CASSFEGGYGYTF.

This rearrangement joins TRBV19 to TRBJ1-5; D call uncertain. With 4 bases removed from V and 2 bases from J, the gap between germline ends came to 12 bases. This CDR3 has 15 residues. Germline V CDR1 and CDR2: LNHDA, SQIVND (reference sequence). CDR3 loop: CASSNEGSGNQPQHF. The DNA of the CDR3 is TGTGCCAGTAGTAACGAGGGCTCGGGCAATCAGCCCCAGCATTTT.

The rearrangement joins TRBV6-1 to TRBJ2-4, with a tentative D call TRBD1 (5 bases). The V gene's germline CDR1 is MNHNS and CDR2 SASEGT. V was pared by 0 bases and J by 0 bases, with 18 bases between. CDR3 length: 19 residues. DNA of the CDR3: TGTGCCAGCAGTGAAGCTCACAGGCTCATCATTATAGCCAAAAACATTCAGTACTTC. Protein sequence: CASSEAHRLIIIAKNIQYF.

The gene calls are TRBV6-6 and TRBJ1-2; 7 bases line up with TRBD1. With 6 bases clipped from V and 3 bases from J, the junction kept 10 bases outside the gene matches. Germline lookup yields CDR1 MNHNY and CDR2 SVGAGI (reference sequence). This CDR3 contains 15 residues. The CDR3 sequence is CASRTTGEGYYGYTF. In nucleotides, the CDR3 is TGTGCCAGCAGAACCACAGGGGAGGGGTACTATGGCTACACCTTC.

This chain connects TRBV29-1 to TRBJ1-2; TRBD1 might be the D (6 bases). Germline-derived CDR1 and CDR2 are SQVTM and ANQGSEA. The CDR3 has 16 residues. Trimming shortened V by 3 bases and J by 4 bases, and 21 bases separated the two germline ends. CDR3 nucleotides: TGCAGCGTTGAGCTATTCTGGGGGGCCGGAGTCTATGGCTACACCTTC. Protein product: CSVELFWGAGVYGYTF.

The V call is TRBV19, the J call TRBJ2-7, with D perhaps matching TRBD1 or TRBD2 (5 bases each). The length of the CDR3 is 14 residues. Between the trimmed V and J ends, which lost 9 bases and 2 bases, there was a span of 17 bases. Germline V gene lookup returns CDR1 LNHDA and CDR2 SQIVND (reference sequence). This CDR3 is CARPWGWEAYEQYF. The CDR3 DNA reads as TGTGCCAGACCCTGGGGGTGGGAAGCCTACGAGCAGTACTTC.

This clone occurred once. CDR3 sequence reads: CAISESIGFEQFF. The DNA for the CDR3 is TGTGCCATCAGTGAGTCGATCGGTTTTGAGCAGTTCTTC. V gene TRBV10-3 combines with J gene TRBJ2-1; D gene ambiguous. This CDR3 has 13 amino acids. Germline loops: CDR1 ENHRY, CDR2 SYGVKD. V was cut by 0 bases and J by 9 bases, with 9 bases left in between.

V is TRBV5-3 and J is TRBJ1-4; D is possibly TRBD1 (5 bases). TRBV5-3 is flagged as an ORF with uncertain function. V lost 0 bases to trimming and J lost 0 bases, with 15 bases between them. CDR3 length: 18 residues. CDR3 nucleotides: TGTGCCAGAAGCTTGGCACGGGGCAAAGTCTCAACTAATGAAAAACTGTTTTTT. This sequence encodes CARSLARGKVSTNEKLFF.

This clone is judged medium-sized. CDR3 loop: CASSCLPPDEGGSYEQYF. The CDR3 coding sequence is TGTGCCAGCAGCTGTTTACCCCCCGACGAGGGAGGCTCCTACGAGCAGTACTTC. The chain joins TRBV11-2 to TRBJ2-7, with a tentative D call TRBD2 (6 bases). This CDR3 has 18 residues. Germline CDR1 is SGHAT and CDR2 is FQNNGV. Trimming stripped 4 bases from V and 0 bases from J, with 22 bases between.

The count of this clone is one. V usage is TRBV4-1 and J usage is TRBJ1-1; 8 bases are shared with TRBD1. Germline trimming cut 0 bases from V and 5 bases from J; bases unmatched to any gene: 5. The germline V gene encodes CDR1 MGHRA and CDR2 YSYEKL. The CDR3 totals 15 residues. The CDR3 coding sequence is TGCGCCAGCAGCCAAGATCCAGGGGGCCGGACTGAAGCTTTCTTT. Residues: CASSQDPGGRTEAFF.

This chain links TRBV5-1 with TRBJ1-3, with TRBD1 matching over 9 bases. This CDR3 is 17 amino acids long. Germline assignment: CDR1 SGHRS and CDR2 YFSETQ. Trimming at V came to 2 bases and at J to 0 bases, leaving 6 bases not matched to a gene. CDR3 region: CASSLTTGGGSGNTIYF. The CDR3 bases are TGCGCCAGCAGCTTAACGACAGGGGGGGGCTCTGGAAACACCATATATTTT. The full variable domain, with the rest looked up from reference TRBV5-1 and TRBJ1-3, is KAGVTQTPRYLIKTRGQQVTLSCSPISGHRSVSWYQQTPGQGLQFLFEYFSETQRNKGNFPGRFSGRQFSNSRSEMNVSTLELGDSALYLCASSLTTGGGSGNTIYFGEGSWLTVV.

The gene calls are TRBV25-1 and TRBJ2-5; the D call may be TRBD1 or TRBD2 (5 bases each). Trimming removed 5 bases from V and 1 base from J, with 11 bases in between. The CDR3 has 14 residues. CDR1 and CDR2 (germline): MGHDK, SYGVNS. The CDR3 protein is CASSSPGSQETQYF. In nucleotides, the CDR3 is TGTGCCAGCAGTTCACCAGGGAGCCAAGAGACCCAGTACTTC.

The chain links TRBV7-2 to TRBJ2-5; D might be TRBD1 (8 bases). The V end lost 6 bases, the J end lost 4 bases, and 18 bases lay between the germline ends. The CDR3 loop spans 15 amino acids. Germline CDR1 reads SGHTA; CDR2 reads FQGNSA. DNA of the CDR3: TGTGCCAGCAGGGGAGGGACAGGCCCATTAGAGACCCAGTACTTC. It translates to CASRGGTGPLETQYF.

CDR3 coding DNA: TGTGCCAGCAGTACAACTACAGGGGGCGATGAGCAGTTCTTC. It yields the protein CASSTTTGGDEQFF. The J gene is TRBJ2-1, the V gene TRBV28; 9 bases fit TRBD1. The germline gives CDR1 MDHEN, CDR2 SYDVKM. With 5 bases clipped from V and 8 bases from J, the junction kept 7 bases outside the gene matches. This CDR3 comprises 14 residues.

This chain joins TRBV6-5 and TRBJ2-7; the D gene is possibly TRBD2 (6 bases). Germline CDR1 and CDR2: MNHEY and SVGAGI. Between the trimmed V and J ends, which lost 0 bases and 0 bases, there was a span of 9 bases. This CDR3 has 15 amino acids. CDR3: CASSYSAGSSYEQYF. The CDR3 bases are TGTGCCAGCAGTTACTCCGCGGGAAGCTCCTACGAGCAGTACTTC.